This T cell receptor beta chain comes out of a study of blood T cell repertoires in COVID-19. Clones were read by immunoSEQ multiplex PCR, and TCRdb kept only the in-frame ones, dropping some. The sample comprises fewer than 350,000 clones, 88% of which are singletons, and 9% to 9.5% rests with the top ten. The germline V gene encodes CDR1 SEHNR and CDR2 FQNEAQ (reference sequence). Trimming left V 6 bases short and J 4 bases short, with 21 bases between. CDR3 length: 16 residues. The chain couples TRBV7-9 to TRBJ1-2; D unclear. Sequencing input: peripheral blood. The sequence derives from a man younger than 35 with active or convalescent COVID-19. This CDR3 reads CASSPWSASLAYGYTF. The CDR3 DNA sequence: TGTGCCAGCAGTCCCTGGTCCGCAAGCCTTGCCTATGGCTACACCTTC. Full variable domain (remainder filled in from reference TRBV7-9 and TRBJ1-2): DTGVSQNPRHKITKRGQNVTFRCDPISEHNRLYWYRQTLGQGPEFLTYFQNEAQLEKSRLLSDRFSAERPKGSFSTLEIQRTEQGDSAMYLCASSPWSASLAYGYTFGSGTRLTVV.